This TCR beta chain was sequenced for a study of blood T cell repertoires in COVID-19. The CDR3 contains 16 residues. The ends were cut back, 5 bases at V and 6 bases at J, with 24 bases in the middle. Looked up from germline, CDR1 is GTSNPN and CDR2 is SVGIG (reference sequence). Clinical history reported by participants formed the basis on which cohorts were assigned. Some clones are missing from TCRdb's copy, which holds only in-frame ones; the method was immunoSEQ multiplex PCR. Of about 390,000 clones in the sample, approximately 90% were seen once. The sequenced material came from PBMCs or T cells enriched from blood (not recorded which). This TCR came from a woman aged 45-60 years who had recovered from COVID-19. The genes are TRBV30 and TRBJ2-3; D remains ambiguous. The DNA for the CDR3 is TGTGCCTGGGTTTCCTCCCTCTCCCTCGGTTTGGATACGCAGTATTTT. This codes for CAWVSSLSLGLDTQYF.